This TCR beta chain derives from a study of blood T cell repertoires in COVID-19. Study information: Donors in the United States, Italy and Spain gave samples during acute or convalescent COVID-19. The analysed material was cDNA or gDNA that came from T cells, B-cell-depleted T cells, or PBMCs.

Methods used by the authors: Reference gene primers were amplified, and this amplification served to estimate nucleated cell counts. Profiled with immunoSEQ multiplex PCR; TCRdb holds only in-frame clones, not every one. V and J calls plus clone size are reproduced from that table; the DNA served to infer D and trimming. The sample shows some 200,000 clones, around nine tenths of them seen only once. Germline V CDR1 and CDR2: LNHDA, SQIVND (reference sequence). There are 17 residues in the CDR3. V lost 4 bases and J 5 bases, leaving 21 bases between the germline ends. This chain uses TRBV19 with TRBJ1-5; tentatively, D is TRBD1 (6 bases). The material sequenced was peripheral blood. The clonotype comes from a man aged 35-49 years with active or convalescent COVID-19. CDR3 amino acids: CASSRGATGGQYQPQHF. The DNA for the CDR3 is TGTGCCAGTAGTAGGGGCGCCACCGGAGGACAGTATCAGCCCCAGCATTTT.